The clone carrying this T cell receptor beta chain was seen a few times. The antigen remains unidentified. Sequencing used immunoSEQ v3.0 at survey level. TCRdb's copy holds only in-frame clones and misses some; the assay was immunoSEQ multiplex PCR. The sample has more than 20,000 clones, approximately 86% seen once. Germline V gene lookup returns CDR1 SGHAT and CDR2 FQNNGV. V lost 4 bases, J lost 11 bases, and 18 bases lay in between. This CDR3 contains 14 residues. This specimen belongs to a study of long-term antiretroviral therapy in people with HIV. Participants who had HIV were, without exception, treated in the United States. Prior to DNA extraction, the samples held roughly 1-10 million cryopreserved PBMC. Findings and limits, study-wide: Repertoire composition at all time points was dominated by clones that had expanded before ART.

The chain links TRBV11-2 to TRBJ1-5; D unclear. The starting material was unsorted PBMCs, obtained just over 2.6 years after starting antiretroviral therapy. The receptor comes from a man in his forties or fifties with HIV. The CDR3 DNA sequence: TGTGCCAGCAGCTCGGACGGCCCAGCGGTAGCCCAGCATTTT. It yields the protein CASSSDGPAVAQHF.